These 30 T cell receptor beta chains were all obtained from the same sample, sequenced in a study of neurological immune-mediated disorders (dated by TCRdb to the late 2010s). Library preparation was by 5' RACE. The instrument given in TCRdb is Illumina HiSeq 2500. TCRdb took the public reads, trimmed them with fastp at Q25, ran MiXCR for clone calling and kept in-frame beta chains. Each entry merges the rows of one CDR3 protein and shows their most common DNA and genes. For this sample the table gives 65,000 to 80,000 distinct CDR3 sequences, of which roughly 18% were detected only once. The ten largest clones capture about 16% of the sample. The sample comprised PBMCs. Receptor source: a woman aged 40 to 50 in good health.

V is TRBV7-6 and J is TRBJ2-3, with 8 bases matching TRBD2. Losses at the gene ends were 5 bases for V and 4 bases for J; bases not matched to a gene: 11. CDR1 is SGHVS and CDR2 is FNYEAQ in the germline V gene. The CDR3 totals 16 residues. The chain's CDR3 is CASSPRGGAAADTQYF. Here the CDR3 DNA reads TGTGCCAGCAGCCCCCGGGGGGGGGCCGCGGCAGATACGCAGTATTTT.

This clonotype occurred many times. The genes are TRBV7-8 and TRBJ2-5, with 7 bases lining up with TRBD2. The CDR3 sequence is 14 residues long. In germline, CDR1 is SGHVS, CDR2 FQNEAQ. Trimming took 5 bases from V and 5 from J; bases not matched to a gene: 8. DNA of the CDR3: TGTGCCAGCAGCGTAGAGATGCGGGAGGAGACCCAGTACTTC. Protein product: CASSVEMREETQYF.

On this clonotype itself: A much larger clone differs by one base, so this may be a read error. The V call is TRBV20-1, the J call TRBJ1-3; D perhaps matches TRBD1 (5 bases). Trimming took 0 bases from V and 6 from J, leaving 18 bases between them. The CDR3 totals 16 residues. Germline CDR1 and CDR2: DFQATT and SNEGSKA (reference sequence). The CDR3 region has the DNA TGCAGTGCTAGAGATCCCCTGGGGGGGAATGTAAACACCATATATTTT. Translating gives CSARDPLGGNVNTIYF.

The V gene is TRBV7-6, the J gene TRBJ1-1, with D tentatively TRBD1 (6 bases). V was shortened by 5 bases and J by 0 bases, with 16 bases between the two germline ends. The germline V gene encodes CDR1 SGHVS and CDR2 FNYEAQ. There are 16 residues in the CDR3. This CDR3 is CASSPGGGGMNTEAFF. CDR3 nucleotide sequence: TGTGCCAGCAGCCCGGGCGGCGGGGGCATGAACACTGAAGCTTTCTTT.

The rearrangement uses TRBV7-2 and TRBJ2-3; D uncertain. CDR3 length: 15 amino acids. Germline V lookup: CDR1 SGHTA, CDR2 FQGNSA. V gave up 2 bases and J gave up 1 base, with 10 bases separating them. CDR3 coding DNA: TGTGCCAGCAGCTTATGGCCTGAAGGCACAGATACGCAGTATTTT. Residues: CASSLWPEGTDTQYF.

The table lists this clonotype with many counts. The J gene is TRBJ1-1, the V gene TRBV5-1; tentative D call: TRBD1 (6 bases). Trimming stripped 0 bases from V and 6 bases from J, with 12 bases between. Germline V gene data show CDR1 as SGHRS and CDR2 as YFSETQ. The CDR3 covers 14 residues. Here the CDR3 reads CASSLGTDVAEAFF. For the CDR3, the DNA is TGCGCCAGCAGCTTGGGGACAGATGTCGCTGAAGCTTTCTTT.

Here the CDR3 DNA reads TGTGCCAGCAGCCCAGGAGCCTCTGGGGCCAACGTCCTGACTTTC. This codes for CASSPGASGANVLTF. The gene calls are TRBV7-9 and TRBJ2-6, with D unclear. The CDR3 contains 15 residues. Germline CDR1 reads SEHNR; CDR2 reads FQNEAQ (reference sequence). V was trimmed by 5 bases and J by 0 bases, leaving 8 bases between them.

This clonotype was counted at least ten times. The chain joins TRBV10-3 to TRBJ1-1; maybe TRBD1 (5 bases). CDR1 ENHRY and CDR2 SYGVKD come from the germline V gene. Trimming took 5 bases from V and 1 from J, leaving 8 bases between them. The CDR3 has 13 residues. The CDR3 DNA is TGTGCCATCAGTCTCGACAGGAACACTGAAGCTTTCTTT. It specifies CAISLDRNTEAFF.

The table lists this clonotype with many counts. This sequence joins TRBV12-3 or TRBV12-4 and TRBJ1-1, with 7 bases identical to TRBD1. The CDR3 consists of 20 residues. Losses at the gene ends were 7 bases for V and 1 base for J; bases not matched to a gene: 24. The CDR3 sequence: CASTLLYDYRGGIPNTEAFF. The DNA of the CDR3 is TGTGCCAGCACCCTATTATATGATTACAGGGGAGGGATCCCGAACACTGAAGCTTTCTTT.

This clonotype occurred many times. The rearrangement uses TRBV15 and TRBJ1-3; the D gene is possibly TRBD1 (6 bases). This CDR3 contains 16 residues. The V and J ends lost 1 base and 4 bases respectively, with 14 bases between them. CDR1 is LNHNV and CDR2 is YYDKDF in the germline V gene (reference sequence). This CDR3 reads CATSRGTGNLGNTIYF. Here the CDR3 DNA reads TGTGCCACCAGCAGAGGAACAGGGAACTTAGGAAACACCATATATTTT. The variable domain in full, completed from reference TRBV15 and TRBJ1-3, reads DAMVIQNPRYQVTQFGKPVTLSCSQTLNHNVMYWYQQKSSQAPKLLFHYYDKDFNNEADTPDNFQSRRPNTSFCFLDIRSPGLGDTAMYLCATSRGTGNLGNTIYFGEGSWLTVV.

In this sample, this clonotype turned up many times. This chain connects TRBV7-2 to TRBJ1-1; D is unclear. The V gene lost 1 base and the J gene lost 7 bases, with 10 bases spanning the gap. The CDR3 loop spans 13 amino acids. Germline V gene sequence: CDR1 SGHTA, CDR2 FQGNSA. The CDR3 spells CASSLETESEAFF. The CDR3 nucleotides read TGTGCCAGCAGCTTAGAAACAGAAAGTGAAGCTTTCTTT.

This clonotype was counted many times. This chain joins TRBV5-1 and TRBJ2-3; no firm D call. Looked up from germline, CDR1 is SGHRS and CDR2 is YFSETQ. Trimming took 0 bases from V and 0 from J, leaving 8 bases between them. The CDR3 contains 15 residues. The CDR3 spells CASSLGGASTDTQYF. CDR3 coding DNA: TGCGCCAGCAGCTTGGGCGGAGCTAGCACAGATACGCAGTATTTT.

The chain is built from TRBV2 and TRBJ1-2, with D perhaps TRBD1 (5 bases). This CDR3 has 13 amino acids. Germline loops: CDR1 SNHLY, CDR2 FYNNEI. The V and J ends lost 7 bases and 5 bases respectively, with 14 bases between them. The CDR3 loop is CASKWGGGYGYTF. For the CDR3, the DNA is TGTGCCAGCAAATGGGGGGGAGGGTATGGCTACACCTTC. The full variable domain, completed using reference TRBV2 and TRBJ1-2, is EPEVTQTPSHQVTQMGQEVILRCVPISNHLYFYWYRQILGQKVEFLVSFYNNEISEKSEIFDDQFSVERPDGSNFTLKIRSTKLEDSAMYFCASKWGGGYGYTFGSGTRLTVV.

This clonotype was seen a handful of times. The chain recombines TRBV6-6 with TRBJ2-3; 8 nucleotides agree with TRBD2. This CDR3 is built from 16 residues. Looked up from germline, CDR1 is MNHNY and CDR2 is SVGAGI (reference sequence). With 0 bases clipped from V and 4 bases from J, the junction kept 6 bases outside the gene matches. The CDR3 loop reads CASSYSPGTSSDTQYF. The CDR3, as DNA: TGTGCCAGCAGTTACTCTCCCGGGACTAGTTCAGATACGCAGTATTTT.

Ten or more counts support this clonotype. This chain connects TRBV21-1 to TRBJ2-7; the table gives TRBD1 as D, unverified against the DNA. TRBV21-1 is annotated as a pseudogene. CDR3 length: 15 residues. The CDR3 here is CASSKPGGTRGEQYV. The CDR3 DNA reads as TGTGCCAGCAGCAAACCCGGAGGGACAAGGGGCGAGCAGTACGTC.

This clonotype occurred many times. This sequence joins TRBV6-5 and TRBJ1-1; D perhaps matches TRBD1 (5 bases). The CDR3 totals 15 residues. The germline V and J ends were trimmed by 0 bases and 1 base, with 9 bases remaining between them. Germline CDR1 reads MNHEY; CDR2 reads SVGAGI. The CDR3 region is CASSYSGLSNTEAFF. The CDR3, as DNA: TGTGCCAGCAGTTACTCGGGACTCTCGAACACTGAAGCTTTCTTT.

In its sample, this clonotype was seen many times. CDR3 loop: CASSLEVGGGYIQYF. Here the CDR3 DNA reads TGTGCCAGCAGCTTGGAAGTTGGCGGGGGGTACATTCAGTACTTC. J is TRBJ2-4 and V is TRBV5-5, with TRBD2 identical over 8 bases. The ends lost 0 bases at V and 8 bases at J; junction bases unmatched: 7. The CDR3 consists of 15 residues. Germline V gene sequence: CDR1 SGHKS, CDR2 YYEKEE (reference sequence).

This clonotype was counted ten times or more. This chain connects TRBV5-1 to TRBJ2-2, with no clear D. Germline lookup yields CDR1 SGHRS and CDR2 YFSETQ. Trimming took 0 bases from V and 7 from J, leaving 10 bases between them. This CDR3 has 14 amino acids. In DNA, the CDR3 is TGCGCCAGCAGCTTGGGCGGCTCCGTCGGGGAGCTGTTTTTT. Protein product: CASSLGGSVGELFF.

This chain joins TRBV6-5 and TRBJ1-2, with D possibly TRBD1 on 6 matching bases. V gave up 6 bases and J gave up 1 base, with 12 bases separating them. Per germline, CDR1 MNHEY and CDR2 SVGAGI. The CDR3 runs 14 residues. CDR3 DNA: TGTGCCAGCAGGGAGGCAGGGGATAACTATGGCTACACCTTC. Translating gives CASREAGDNYGYTF.

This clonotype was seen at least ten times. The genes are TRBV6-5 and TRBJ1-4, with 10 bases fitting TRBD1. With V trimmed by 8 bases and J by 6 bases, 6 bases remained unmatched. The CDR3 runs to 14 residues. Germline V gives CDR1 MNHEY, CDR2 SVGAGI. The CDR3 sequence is CASRRQGADEKLFF. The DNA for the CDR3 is TGTGCCAGCCGACGACAGGGGGCTGATGAAAAACTGTTTTTT.

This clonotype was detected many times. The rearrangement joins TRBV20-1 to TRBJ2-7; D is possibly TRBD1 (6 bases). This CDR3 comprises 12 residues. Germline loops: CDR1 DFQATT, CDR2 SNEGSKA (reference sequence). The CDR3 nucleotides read TGCAGGCCCGGACAGCAGTCCTACGAGCAGTACGTC. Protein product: CRPGQQSYEQYV.

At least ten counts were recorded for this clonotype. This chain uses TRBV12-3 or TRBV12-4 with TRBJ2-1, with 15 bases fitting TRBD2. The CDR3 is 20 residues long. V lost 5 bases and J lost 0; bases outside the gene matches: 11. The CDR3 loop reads CASSAVGLAGGPSSYNEQFF. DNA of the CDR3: TGTGCCAGCAGTGCCGTGGGACTAGCGGGGGGCCCGAGCTCCTACAATGAGCAGTTCTTC.

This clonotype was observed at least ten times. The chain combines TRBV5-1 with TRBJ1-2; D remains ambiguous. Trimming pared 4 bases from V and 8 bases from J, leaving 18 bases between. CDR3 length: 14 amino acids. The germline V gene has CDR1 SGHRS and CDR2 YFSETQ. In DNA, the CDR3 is TGCGCCAGCAGCCACCGAGCGGGTAGAGACGGCTACACCTTC. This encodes CASSHRAGRDGYTF. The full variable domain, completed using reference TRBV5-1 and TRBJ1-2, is KAGVTQTPRYLIKTRGQQVTLSCSPISGHRSVSWYQQTPGQGLQFLFEYFSETQRNKGNFPGRFSGRQFSNSRSEMNVSTLELGDSALYLCASSHRAGRDGYTFGSGTRLTVV.

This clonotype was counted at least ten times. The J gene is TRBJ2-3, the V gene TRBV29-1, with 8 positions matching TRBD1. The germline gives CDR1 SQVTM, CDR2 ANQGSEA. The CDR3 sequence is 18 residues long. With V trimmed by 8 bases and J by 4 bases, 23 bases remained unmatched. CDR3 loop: CSTQGDLDHSSSPDTQYF. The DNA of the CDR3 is TGCAGCACACAGGGGGATCTCGATCATTCCTCTAGCCCAGATACGCAGTATTTT.

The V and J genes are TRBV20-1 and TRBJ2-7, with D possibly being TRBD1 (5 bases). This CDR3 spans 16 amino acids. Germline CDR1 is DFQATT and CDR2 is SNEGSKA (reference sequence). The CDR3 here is CSVRVWGVGVSYEQYV. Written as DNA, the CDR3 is TGCAGTGTTAGAGTATGGGGCGTAGGTGTCTCCTACGAGCAGTACGTC.

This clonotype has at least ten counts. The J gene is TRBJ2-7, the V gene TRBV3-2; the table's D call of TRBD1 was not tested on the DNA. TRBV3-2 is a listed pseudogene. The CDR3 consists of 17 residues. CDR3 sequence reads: CASSRHHRDRKTYEQYV. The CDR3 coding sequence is TGTGCCAGCAGCCGCCACCACCGGGACAGGAAGACCTACGAGCAGTACGTC.

The CDR3 bases are TGTGCCAGCAGCTTACTACAGGGGGCTAACGCAGATACGCAGTATTTT. It translates to CASSLLQGANADTQYF. The rearrangement uses TRBV7-2 and TRBJ2-3, with TRBD1 matching 9 bases. Germline assignment: CDR1 SGHTA and CDR2 FQGNSA. J lost 4 bases, V lost 2 bases, and 7 bases had no gene match. This CDR3 has 16 amino acids.

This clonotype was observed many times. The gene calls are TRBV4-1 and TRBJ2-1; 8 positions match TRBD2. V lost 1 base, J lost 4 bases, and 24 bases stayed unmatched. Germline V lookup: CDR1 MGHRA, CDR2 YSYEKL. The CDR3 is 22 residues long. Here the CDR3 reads CASSQAPSGLVNLGGHYNEQFF. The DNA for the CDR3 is TGCGCCAGCAGCCAAGCTCCATCGGGACTAGTAAATCTGGGGGGCCATTACAATGAGCAGTTCTTC.

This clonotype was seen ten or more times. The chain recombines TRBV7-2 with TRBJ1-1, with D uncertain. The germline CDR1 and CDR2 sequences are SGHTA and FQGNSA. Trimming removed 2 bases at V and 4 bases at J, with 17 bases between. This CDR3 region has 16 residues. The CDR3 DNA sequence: TGTGCCAGCAGCTTACGGGCCCCAAAACCCGGCACTGAAGCTTTCTTT. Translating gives CASSLRAPKPGTEAFF.

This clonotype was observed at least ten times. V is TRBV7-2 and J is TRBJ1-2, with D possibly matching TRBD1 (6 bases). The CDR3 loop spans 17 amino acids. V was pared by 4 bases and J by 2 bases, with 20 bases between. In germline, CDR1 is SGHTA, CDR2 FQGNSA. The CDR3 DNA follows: TGTGCCAGCAGCTCAACCTCTTTGGGGGCGCGAAACTATGGCTACACCTTC. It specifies CASSSTSLGARNYGYTF.